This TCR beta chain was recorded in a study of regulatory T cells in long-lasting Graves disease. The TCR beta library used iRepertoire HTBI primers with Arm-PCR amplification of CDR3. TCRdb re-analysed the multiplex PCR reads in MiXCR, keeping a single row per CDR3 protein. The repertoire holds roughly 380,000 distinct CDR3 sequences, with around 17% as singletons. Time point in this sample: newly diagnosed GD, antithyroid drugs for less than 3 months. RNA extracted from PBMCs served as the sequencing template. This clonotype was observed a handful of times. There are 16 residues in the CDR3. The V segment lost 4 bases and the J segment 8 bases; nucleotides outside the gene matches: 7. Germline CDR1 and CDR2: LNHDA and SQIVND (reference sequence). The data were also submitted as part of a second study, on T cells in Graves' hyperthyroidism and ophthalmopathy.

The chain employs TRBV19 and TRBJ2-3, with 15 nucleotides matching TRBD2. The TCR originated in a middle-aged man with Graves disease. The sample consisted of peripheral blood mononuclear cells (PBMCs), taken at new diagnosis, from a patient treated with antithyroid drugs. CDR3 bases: TGTGCCAGTAGTACCGGGACTAGCGGGGGGCCGGGTACGCAGTATTTT. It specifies CASSTGTSGGPGTQYF.